Listed here are 13 T cell receptor beta chains from one sample, sequenced in a study of identical twins. Using its own MiXCR run on the 5' RACE reads, TCRdb lists one record per CDR3 protein. The data show fewer than 550,000 distinct CDR3 sequences, over 12% seen once. In addition, the sample was reused for a study of yellow fever vaccine responses in identical twins.

The sample was CD4+ T cells sorted from blood. The origin of the receptors is a woman in her late teens or twenties in good health.

The chain is built from TRBV12-3 or TRBV12-4 and TRBJ1-4; no reliable D call. Trimming pared 5 bases from V and 0 bases from J, leaving 13 bases between. The CDR3 contains 16 residues. CDR3 protein: CASSPRTVATNEKLFF. The CDR3 nucleotides are TGTGCCAGCAGTCCCCGGACGGTAGCAACTAATGAAAAACTGTTTTTT.

A single count supports this clonotype. This may be a read error: a much more frequent sequence differs by one nucleotide. The CDR3 ends on some other residue instead of the conserved phenylalanine or tryptophan, so this is likely a read error. The chain links TRBV7-9 to TRBJ2-7; D gene unclear. CDR1 is SEHNR, CDR2 FQNEAQ, per germline (reference sequence). V was shortened by 2 bases and J by 3 bases, with 8 bases between the two germline ends. The CDR3 totals 13 residues. CDR3 nucleotide sequence: TGTGCCAGCAGCTTAAGGTCCCACTACGAGCAGTACATC. Encoded protein: CASSLRSHYEQYI.

Many counts were recorded for this clonotype. The rearrangement joins TRBV25-1 to TRBJ2-5; D not resolved. Germline-derived CDR1 and CDR2 are MGHDK and SYGVNS. The V end lost 5 bases, the J end lost 1 base, and 8 bases lay between the germline ends. The CDR3 extends over 13 amino acids. In DNA form, the CDR3 reads TGTGCCAGCAGTCTAAGTAGCCAAGAGACCCAGTACTTC. Residues: CASSLSSQETQYF.

This clonotype was seen many times. V usage is TRBV29-1 and J usage is TRBJ2-1; D possibly corresponds to TRBD2 (5 bases). This CDR3 is 11 amino acids long. CDR1 is SQVTM and CDR2 is ANQGSEA in the germline V gene. The germline V and J ends were trimmed by 7 bases and 10 bases, with 14 bases remaining between them. CDR3: CSGGTSGEQFF. CDR3 DNA: TGCAGCGGGGGAACTTCGGGAGAGCAGTTCTTC.

This clonotype was seen more than once but under ten times. The V gene is TRBV7-9, the J gene TRBJ2-5; D call uncertain. The CDR3 length is 13 residues. Germline values: CDR1 SEHNR, CDR2 FQNEAQ (reference sequence). V was clipped by 4 bases and J by 4 bases, with 10 bases between them. The CDR3 bases are TGTGCCAGCAGCTCCCGAGCCTCAGAGACCCAGTACTTC. It is translated as CASSSRASETQYF.

This clonotype was seen at least ten times. The chain combines TRBV21-1 with TRBJ2-5; no DNA check was done on the table's D call, TRBD1. TRBV21-1 is a pseudogene. The CDR3 is 14 amino acids. The DNA for the CDR3 is TGTGCCAACGAGACAGGTGGGAAACAAGAGACCCAGTACTTC. This encodes CANETGGKQETQYF.

This chain connects TRBV12-3 or TRBV12-4 to TRBJ2-4; 7 positions agree with TRBD1. There are 20 residues in the CDR3. V dropped 6 bases and J dropped 0; count of bases not matched to a gene: 20. The CDR3 DNA reads as TGTGCCAGCAGCCCCTTCGGTAGGGGGCTCGATGTTCTAGCCAAAAACATTCAGTACTTC. Its protein product is CASSPFGRGLDVLAKNIQYF.

This clonotype was seen a handful of times. The chain couples TRBV12-3 or TRBV12-4 to TRBJ2-1; D remains unclear. The CDR3 extends over 15 amino acids. The V end lost 5 bases, the J end lost 6 bases, and 17 bases lay between the germline ends. In nucleotides, the CDR3 is TGTGCCAGCAGTCTCGGGCTCGGATCAATCAATGAGCAGTTCTTC. It encodes CASSLGLGSINEQFF.

This clonotype has more than one count but fewer than ten. V gene TRBV28 combines with J gene TRBJ1-3; D possibly corresponds to TRBD1 (5 bases). Germline-derived CDR1 and CDR2 are MDHEN and SYDVKM. Between the trimmed V and J ends, which lost 4 bases and 0 bases, there was a span of 16 bases. This CDR3 contains 17 residues. Here the CDR3 reads CASSSRDFLSSGNTIYF. The CDR3 DNA is TGTGCCAGCAGTTCAAGGGACTTTCTGAGCTCTGGAAACACCATATATTTT.

This clonotype was found a few times. This sequence joins TRBV11-2 and TRBJ2-6, with 7 bases aligning to TRBD1. V shed 0 bases and J 3 bases; nucleotides not matched to a gene: 2. This CDR3 comprises 16 residues. Per germline, CDR1 SGHAT and CDR2 FQNNGV. The CDR3 is CASSLEGQLGANVLTF. The CDR3, as DNA: TGTGCCAGCAGCTTAGAGGGACAGCTTGGGGCCAACGTCCTGACTTTC.

This clonotype was found a few times. V usage is TRBV6-6 and J usage is TRBJ2-5; D could derive from TRBD1 or TRBD2 (6 bases each). The CDR3 covers 13 residues. V was trimmed by 7 bases and J by 5 bases, leaving 14 bases between them. Germline V gene data show CDR1 as MNHNY and CDR2 as SVGAGI (reference sequence). The CDR3 DNA is TGTGCCAGCACTCACGGGGGCCGGGAGACCCAGTACTTC. Its translation is CASTHGGRETQYF.

The CDR3 here is CASSQEWGGEQYF. The CDR3 DNA reads as TGTGCCAGCAGCCAAGAGTGGGGGGGCGAGCAGTACTTC. This chain joins TRBV14 and TRBJ2-7; TRBD2 agrees at 7 bases. The V segment lost 0 bases and the J segment 6 bases; nucleotides outside the gene matches: 2. This CDR3 comprises 13 residues. The germline CDR1 and CDR2 sequences are SGHDN and FVKESK.

This clonotype was found a few times. This sequence joins TRBV20-1 and TRBJ2-7; 7 bases line up with TRBD1. Per the germline V gene, CDR1 is DFQATT and CDR2 is SNEGSKA (reference sequence). This CDR3 has 15 amino acids. Trimming cost V 6 bases and J 0 bases; bases outside gene matches: 11. The CDR3 DNA reads TGCAGTGCCATAATGACAGGGCTCAACTCCTACGAGCAGTACTTC. Its protein product is CSAIMTGLNSYEQYF.